Below, one T cell receptor (beta chain) is given with its context. This sample stems from a study of blood T cells in healthy people across ages. Background on the study: About one barcoded TCR beta cDNA was captured per two T cells.

With 4 bases removed from V and 12 bases from J, the gap between germline ends came to 16 bases. Germline values: CDR1 SGHTA, CDR2 FQGNSA. The CDR3 loop spans 13 amino acids. Aged roughly 6 to 90, donors were systemically healthy Caucasians from Russia. The authors ran a second PCR of 7 to 11 cycles using a sample-barcoded 5' primer and a J-beta primer mix. One entry per CDR3 protein results from TCRdb running MiXCR on the 5' RACE reads. The sample has approximately 1.5 million distinct CDR3 sequences, less than 45% seen once. The rearrangement uses TRBV7-2 and TRBJ2-1; D is unclear. Sequenced material: blood. The source of this sequence is a woman under 30 in good health. Here the CDR3 reads CASSSRLDRGQFF. The CDR3 DNA sequence: TGTGCCAGCAGCTCCCGACTGGACCGTGGGCAGTTCTTC.